These T cell receptor beta chains were read from a single sample in a study of identical twins. TCRdb re-analysed the 5' RACE reads in MiXCR, keeping a single row per CDR3 protein. The sample has 1,800,000 or so distinct CDR3 sequences, around 33% seen once. Sequences were obtained from cord blood. The receptors here all came from a newborn girl in good health. Each CDR3 is given with its conserved first and last residue. The order of the fields is CDR3 protein, CDR3 DNA, V gene, J gene, clone size, D gene. A D gene is named only where the DNA matches it firmly. Size tells how often a clone was seen (once, few, many) or the class of an expanded clone, and some rows leave it out.

CDR3aa: CASSLTFRAEAFF; CDR3nt: TGTGCCAGCAGCTTAACCTTTCGCGCTGAAGCTTTCTTT; v_gene: TRBV7-7; j_gene: TRBJ1-1; abundance: NA; d_gene: NA
CDR3aa: CSVARNLNTEAFF; CDR3nt: TGCAGCGTTGCAAGGAATCTGAACACTGAAGCTTTCTTT; v_gene: TRBV29-1; j_gene: TRBJ1-1; abundance: NA; d_gene: NA
CDR3aa: CASSQQVLANHEQYF; CDR3nt: TGCGCCAGCAGCCAACAGGTGCTAGCGAACCACGAGCAGTACTTC; v_gene: TRBV4-1; j_gene: TRBJ2-7; abundance: NA; d_gene: NA
CDR3aa: CASSQGTANYGYTF; CDR3nt: TGTGCCAGCAGCCAAGGGACAGCTAACTATGGCTACACCTTC; v_gene: TRBV3-1; j_gene: TRBJ1-2; abundance: many; d_gene: NA
CDR3aa: CASSRLLLGTDTQYF; CDR3nt: TGTGCCAGCAGCCGACTTCTGTTGGGCACAGATACGCAGTATTTT; v_gene: TRBV3-1; j_gene: TRBJ2-3; abundance: NA; d_gene: NA
CDR3aa: CASSYGTGRQSPLHF; CDR3nt: TGTGCCAGCAGTTACGGGACAGGGCGGCAGTCACCCCTCCACTTT; v_gene: TRBV6-6; j_gene: TRBJ1-6; abundance: NA; d_gene: TRBD1
CDR3aa: CASSDNSPADTQYF; CDR3nt: TGTGCCAGCAGTGACAACAGCCCCGCAGATACGCAGTATTTT; v_gene: TRBV2; j_gene: TRBJ2-3; abundance: NA; d_gene: NA
CDR3aa: CSARSGSRYEQYF; CDR3nt: TGCAGTGCTAGAAGCGGGAGCCGATACGAGCAGTACTTC; v_gene: TRBV20-1; j_gene: TRBJ2-7; abundance: few; d_gene: TRBD2
CDR3aa: CASSESKWYEQYF; CDR3nt: TGCGCCAGCAGTGAGTCGAAGTGGTACGAGCAGTACTTC; v_gene: TRBV10-2; j_gene: TRBJ2-7; abundance: NA; d_gene: NA
CDR3aa: CASSAVEGQPQHF; CDR3nt: TGTGCCAGCAGCGCGGTGGAGGGTCAGCCCCAGCATTTT; v_gene: TRBV7-8; j_gene: TRBJ1-5; abundance: NA; d_gene: NA
CDR3aa: CASSLEPGSPQFF; CDR3nt: TGCGCCAGCAGCTTGGAGCCGGGATCCCCGCAGTTCTTC; v_gene: TRBV5-1; j_gene: TRBJ2-1; abundance: few; d_gene: NA
CDR3aa: CASSSGPGEGDTQYF; CDR3nt: TGCGCCAGCAGCTCTGGCCCGGGAGAAGGGGATACGCAGTATTTT; v_gene: TRBV5-1; j_gene: TRBJ2-3; abundance: NA; d_gene: NA
CDR3aa: CASLGAYNERFF; CDR3nt: TGTGCCAGCTTAGGGGCCTACAATGAGCGGTTCTTC; v_gene: TRBV6-1; j_gene: TRBJ2-1; abundance: NA; d_gene: NA
CDR3aa: CASSQFPSGTYNEQFF; CDR3nt: TGTGCCAGCAGCCAATTCCCTAGCGGGACCTACAATGAGCAGTTCTTC; v_gene: TRBV14; j_gene: TRBJ2-1; abundance: many; d_gene: TRBD2
CDR3aa: CSARSRGGQETQYF; CDR3nt: TGCAGTGCTAGATCCCGGGGGGGCCAAGAGACCCAGTACTTC; v_gene: TRBV20-1; j_gene: TRBJ2-5; abundance: NA; d_gene: TRBD2
CDR3aa: CAISSGTSTDTQYF; CDR3nt: TGTGCCATCAGTAGCGGTACTAGCACAGATACGCAGTATTTT; v_gene: TRBV10-3; j_gene: TRBJ2-3; abundance: NA; d_gene: NA
CDR3aa: CASSQTADTQYF; CDR3nt: TGCGCCAGCAGCCAGACAGCTGATACGCAGTATTTT; v_gene: TRBV4-1; j_gene: TRBJ2-3; abundance: many; d_gene: NA
CDR3aa: CASSILATMNYGYTF; CDR3nt: TGTGCCAGTAGTATATTGGCCACTATGAACTATGGCTACACCTTC; v_gene: TRBV19; j_gene: TRBJ1-2; abundance: NA; d_gene: NA
CDR3aa: CASNDRGSSYEQYF; CDR3nt: TGTGCCAGCAACGACAGGGGTTCCTCCTACGAGCAGTACTTC; v_gene: TRBV6-6; j_gene: TRBJ2-7; abundance: NA; d_gene: TRBD1
CDR3aa: CASRPRQDNEQYF; CDR3nt: TGTGCCAGCAGGCCGAGACAGGACAATGAGCAGTACTTC; v_gene: TRBV6-1; j_gene: TRBJ2-7; abundance: few; d_gene: NA
CDR3aa: CASSPLRTSLTYNEQFF; CDR3nt: TGTGCCAGCAGCCCTCTACGAACTAGCCTAACCTACAATGAGCAGTTCTTC; v_gene: TRBV3-1; j_gene: TRBJ2-1; abundance: few; d_gene: NA
CDR3aa: CASSSTVPSYERYF; CDR3nt: TGTGCCAGCAGTTCGACGGTACCCTCCTACGAGCGGTACTTC; v_gene: TRBV6-1; j_gene: TRBJ2-4; abundance: NA; d_gene: NA
CDR3aa: CASSQDFSEQYF; CDR3nt: TGCGCCAGCAGCCAAGATTTTTCCGAGCAGTACTTC; v_gene: TRBV4-1; j_gene: TRBJ2-7; abundance: few; d_gene: NA
CDR3aa: CSARLKSRRPSTDTQYF; CDR3nt: TGCAGTGCTAGATTGAAGTCTCGGCGGCCTAGCACAGATACGCAGTATTTT; v_gene: TRBV20-1; j_gene: TRBJ2-3; abundance: few; d_gene: NA
CDR3aa: CASSDLAQNAYEQYF; CDR3nt: TGTGCCAGCAGTGACTTGGCGCAAAACGCCTACGAGCAGTACTTC; v_gene: TRBV27; j_gene: TRBJ2-7; abundance: NA; d_gene: NA
CDR3aa: CVISESTSGRDNEQFF; CDR3nt: TGTGTCATCAGTGAGTCGACTAGCGGGAGGGACAATGAGCAGTTCTTC; v_gene: TRBV10-3; j_gene: TRBJ2-1; abundance: once; d_gene: TRBD2
CDR3aa: CASSIQSRNTEAFF; CDR3nt: TGTGCCAGTAGTATTCAATCCAGGAACACTGAAGCTTTCTTT; v_gene: TRBV19; j_gene: TRBJ1-1; abundance: NA; d_gene: NA
CDR3aa: CSVEAPSGTGYEQYF; CDR3nt: TGCAGCGTTGAAGCCCCTAGCGGGACTGGTTACGAGCAGTACTTC; v_gene: TRBV29-1; j_gene: TRBJ2-7; abundance: few; d_gene: TRBD2
CDR3aa: CASSLLGPGSHEQYF; CDR3nt: TGTGCCAGCAGCTTATTGGGGCCCGGCTCCCACGAGCAGTACTTC; v_gene: TRBV7-2; j_gene: TRBJ2-7; abundance: NA; d_gene: NA
CDR3aa: CASRVRSSNTEAFF; CDR3nt: TGTGCCAGCAGAGTTCGGTCCTCGAACACTGAAGCTTTCTTT; v_gene: TRBV2; j_gene: TRBJ1-1; abundance: NA; d_gene: NA
CDR3aa: CASSYRDRGRNIQYF; CDR3nt: TGTGCCAGCAGCTACCGGGACAGGGGAAGGAACATTCAGTACTTC; v_gene: TRBV3-1; j_gene: TRBJ2-4; abundance: few; d_gene: TRBD1
CDR3aa: CATHLAGPQKNIQYF; CDR3nt: TGTGCCACCCACCTTGCGGGACCCCAAAAAAACATTCAGTACTTC; v_gene: TRBV28; j_gene: TRBJ2-4; abundance: many; d_gene: NA
CDR3aa: CASSQASSIRGNYGYTF; CDR3nt: TGCGCCAGCAGCCAAGCCTCTTCGATCAGGGGAAACTATGGCTACACCTTC; v_gene: TRBV4-1; j_gene: TRBJ1-2; abundance: NA; d_gene: NA
CDR3aa: CASTPDRGRTEAFF; CDR3nt: TGTGCCAGCACCCCGGACAGGGGGCGGACTGAAGCTTTCTTT; v_gene: TRBV25-1; j_gene: TRBJ1-1; abundance: NA; d_gene: TRBD1
CDR3aa: CASSIAQVSTDTQYF; CDR3nt: TGTGCCAGTAGTATAGCCCAGGTTAGCACAGATACGCAGTATTTT; v_gene: TRBV19; j_gene: TRBJ2-3; abundance: once; d_gene: NA
CDR3aa: CASSEAPASPLHF; CDR3nt: TGTGCCAGCAGTGAAGCTCCGGCTTCACCCCTCCACTTT; v_gene: TRBV2; j_gene: TRBJ1-6; abundance: few; d_gene: NA
CDR3aa: CASGLLANTGELFF; CDR3nt: TGTGCTAGTGGTTTACTAGCGAACACCGGGGAGCTGTTTTTT; v_gene: TRBV12-5; j_gene: TRBJ2-2; abundance: NA; d_gene: NA
CDR3aa: CASSLGGPPKGRGNQPQHF; CDR3nt: TGCGCCAGCAGCTTGGGCGGACCCCCCAAAGGGAGAGGCAATCAGCCCCAGCATTTT; v_gene: TRBV5-1; j_gene: TRBJ1-5; abundance: NA; d_gene: NA
CDR3aa: CSARDLAAKNIQYF; CDR3nt: TGCAGTGCTAGAGATCTAGCGGCCAAAAACATTCAGTACTTC; v_gene: TRBV20-1; j_gene: TRBJ2-4; abundance: NA; d_gene: NA
CDR3aa: CASSVGQYQETQYF; CDR3nt: TGTGCCAGCAGCGTAGGACAGTACCAAGAGACCCAGTACTTC; v_gene: TRBV9; j_gene: TRBJ2-5; abundance: many; d_gene: NA
CDR3aa: CASSPPRGLSEKLFF; CDR3nt: TGTGCCAGCAGTCCCCCCAGGGGGCTAAGTGAAAAACTGTTTTTT; v_gene: TRBV28; j_gene: TRBJ1-4; abundance: NA; d_gene: TRBD1
CDR3aa: CASSPGQGYPDTQYF; CDR3nt: TGTGCCAGCAGCCCCGGACAGGGGTATCCAGATACGCAGTATTTT; v_gene: TRBV3-1; j_gene: TRBJ2-3; abundance: few; d_gene: TRBD1